Each of the 27 T cell receptor beta chains below was sequenced from the same sample in a study of blood T cell repertoires in COVID-19. The data were produced by immunoSEQ multiplex PCR, yet TCRdb's version contains in-frame clones alone and is incomplete. The table includes some 200,000 clones, around 90% detected once. Material for sequencing was peripheral blood. These receptors were taken from a man between 65 and 85 years old with acute or convalescent COVID-19.

The chain combines TRBV27 with TRBJ2-5, with 7 bases lining up with TRBD2. Germline CDR1 MNHEY, CDR2 SMNVEV (reference sequence). CDR3 length: 16 amino acids. The V and J ends lost 5 bases and 5 bases, in that order; junction bases with no gene match: 14. The CDR3, as DNA: TGTGCCAGCAGTCCACGCGGGCGCGGGAGCAGGGAGACCCAGTACTTC. It is translated as CASSPRGRGSRETQYF.

The rearrangement joins TRBV28 to TRBJ1-5; 8 nucleotides line up with TRBD1. The CDR3 loop spans 14 amino acids. The V gene's germline CDR1 is MDHEN and CDR2 SYDVKM. V lost 6 bases, J lost 7 bases, and 8 bases stayed unmatched. CDR3 DNA: TGTGCCAGCAGCACCGGGACAGGCGTACAGCCCCAGCATTTT. Translation: CASSTGTGVQPQHF.

This sequence joins TRBV19 and TRBJ2-3; 8 bases are a match to TRBD1. Germline V gene lookup returns CDR1 LNHDA and CDR2 SQIVND (reference sequence). CDR3 length equals 17 residues. Trimming cost V 5 bases and J 4 bases; bases outside gene matches: 14. The CDR3 DNA follows: TGTGCCAGTAGTCTCCGGACAGGGTCAGTTAGTGCAGATACGCAGTATTTT. Encoded protein: CASSLRTGSVSADTQYF.

This sequence joins TRBV28 and TRBJ2-5, with 11 bases identical to TRBD2. Germline lookup yields CDR1 MDHEN and CDR2 SYDVKM. The length of the CDR3 is 15 residues. The V segment lost 3 bases and the J segment 3 bases; nucleotides outside the gene matches: 3. Here the CDR3 DNA reads TGTGCCAGCAGTTTGCTAGCGGGAGGCGAAGAGACCCAGTACTTC. It translates to CASSLLAGGEETQYF. Supplemented by reference TRBV28 and TRBJ2-5, the full variable domain reads DVKVTQSSRYLVKRTGEKVFLECVQDMDHENMFWYRQDPGLGLRLIYFSYDVKMKEKGDIPEGYSVSREKKERFSLILESASTNQTSMYLCASSLLAGGEETQYFGPGTRLLVL.

This chain joins TRBV7-9 and TRBJ2-5; D gene uncertain. V was pared by 5 bases and J by 1 base, with 11 bases between. CDR3 length equals 14 residues. The germline V gene has CDR1 SEHNR and CDR2 FQNEAQ (reference sequence). The CDR3 protein is CASSIGSVQETQYF. The CDR3 DNA is TGTGCCAGCAGCATAGGATCAGTCCAAGAGACCCAGTACTTC.

The V call is TRBV5-1, the J call TRBJ2-1; TRBD2 aligns across 10 bases. J was trimmed by 4 bases and V by 0 bases; bases with no gene match: 4. CDR1 SGHRS and CDR2 YFSETQ come from the germline V gene. CDR3 length: 16 residues. DNA of the CDR3: TGCGCCAGCAGCTTGGGGGGGACTAGCGCTTACAATGAGCAGTTCTTC. This codes for CASSLGGTSAYNEQFF. Using reference TRBV5-1 and TRBJ2-1 for the parts outside the CDR3, the full variable domain is KAGVTQTPRYLIKTRGQQVTLSCSPISGHRSVSWYQQTPGQGLQFLFEYFSETQRNKGNFPGRFSGRQFSNSRSEMNVSTLELGDSALYLCASSLGGTSAYNEQFFGPGTRLTVL.

The chain employs TRBV2 and TRBJ2-5; TRBD2 agrees at 8 bases. CDR3 size: 11 residues. J was trimmed by 7 bases and V by 7 bases; bases with no gene match: 2. Germline CDR1 SNHLY, CDR2 FYNNEI. CDR3 DNA: TGTGCCAGCACTCGGGAGGGGACCCAGTACTTC. This sequence encodes CASTREGTQYF.

The CDR3 is CASSQLGQGGEKLFF. The CDR3 nucleotides are TGTGCCAGCAGTCAATTAGGACAGGGTGGAGAAAAACTGTTTTTT. The chain combines TRBV3-1 (or the pseudogene TRBV3-2) with TRBJ1-4, with 8 bases matching TRBD1. CDR1 LGHDT and CDR2 YNNKEL come from the germline V gene (reference sequence). Unmatched junction bases numbered 11, after V lost 6 bases and J lost 8 bases. The CDR3 contains 15 residues.

The count of this clone is one. V is TRBV3-1 (or the pseudogene TRBV3-2) and J is TRBJ1-1; 7 bases map to TRBD1. The V segment lost 3 bases and the J segment 5 bases; nucleotides outside the gene matches: 6. Germline V gene data show CDR1 as LGHDT and CDR2 as YNNKEL (reference sequence). The length of the CDR3 is 14 residues. The CDR3 sequence: CASSHDPGGTEAFF. The CDR3 DNA reads as TGTGCCAGCAGCCATGACCCAGGGGGGACTGAAGCTTTCTTT.

The J gene is TRBJ2-5, the V gene TRBV10-3, with no clear D. The germline V and J ends were trimmed by 0 bases and 8 bases, with 13 bases remaining between them. The CDR3 is 14 amino acids. The germline V gene encodes CDR1 ENHRY and CDR2 SYGVKD. Written as DNA, the CDR3 is TGTGCCATCAGTGAGTCGCTGACCCGCGGCACCCAGTACTTC. Translated: CAISESLTRGTQYF.

The chain joins TRBV2 to TRBJ2-1; 8 bases are shared with TRBD2. The J segment lost 7 bases and the V segment lost 2 bases, leaving 7 bases of the junction unmatched. The CDR3 has 15 residues. Germline CDR1 is SNHLY and CDR2 is FYNNEI. The CDR3 DNA reads as TGTGCCAGCAGTGAACCCGGGAGGGCCTCAAATGAGCAGTTCTTC. Protein product: CASSEPGRASNEQFF. Drawing the rest from reference TRBV2 and TRBJ2-1, the complete variable domain is EPEVTQTPSHQVTQMGQEVILRCVPISNHLYFYWYRQILGQKVEFLVSFYNNEISEKSEIFDDQFSVERPDGSNFTLKIRSTKLEDSAMYFCASSEPGRASNEQFFGPGTRLTVL.

The chain links TRBV9 to TRBJ2-3; D remains ambiguous. V was cut by 0 bases and J by 6 bases, with 5 bases left in between. The CDR3 consists of 12 residues. Germline CDR1 and CDR2: SGDLS and YYNGEE. This chain's CDR3 is CASSVASDTQYF. The CDR3 DNA reads as TGTGCCAGCAGCGTAGCGTCCGATACGCAGTATTTT.

V usage is TRBV6-5 and J usage is TRBJ1-1; the D is unclear. Germline lookup yields CDR1 MNHEY and CDR2 SVGAGI. The CDR3 is 10 residues long. V lost 8 bases and J lost 3, with 4 bases in between. CDR3 sequence reads: CASSDTEAFF. The CDR3 DNA reads TGTGCCAGCTCTGACACTGAAGCTTTCTTT.

The chain employs TRBV4-2 and TRBJ2-5, with 8 positions matching TRBD2. This CDR3 has 16 residues. After removal of 4 bases from V and 0 bases from J, the junction contained 7 bases not matched to a gene. Germline CDR1 LGHNA, CDR2 YNFKEQ. The CDR3 coding sequence is TGTGCCAGCAGCCCCGGAGCGGGGGCGTACCAAGAGACCCAGTACTTC. It translates to CASSPGAGAYQETQYF.

The chain joins TRBV27 to TRBJ2-1, with TRBD1 identical over 8 bases. The CDR3 is 11 residues long. With 5 bases clipped from V and 16 bases from J, the junction kept 7 bases outside the gene matches. CDR1 and CDR2 (germline): MNHEY, SMNVEV (reference sequence). CDR3 nucleotides: TGTGCCAGCAGTGCCGGGACAGGAGTCTTCTTC. It yields the protein CASSAGTGVFF.

With regard to this clone: Within the sample, other DNA sequences also encode this same CDR3. The rearrangement links TRBV15 to TRBJ2-7; the match to TRBD2 covers 11 bases. Unmatched junction bases numbered 0, after V lost 2 bases and J lost 0 bases. The CDR3 loop spans 15 amino acids. Germline CDR1 is LNHNV and CDR2 is YYDKDF (reference sequence). DNA for the CDR3: TGTGCCACCAGCAGACTAGCGGGAGGCTCCTACGAGCAGTACTTC. Translated, it gives CATSRLAGGSYEQYF.

This clone showed up just once. This sequence joins TRBV28 and TRBJ2-2; TRBD2 agrees at 9 bases. J gave up 5 bases and V 4 bases, and 14 bases lay outside the gene matches. The CDR3 runs 18 residues. Per the germline V gene, CDR1 is MDHEN and CDR2 is SYDVKM. The CDR3 DNA sequence: TGTGCCAGCAGTTCACAGGGACGTGGTAGCGGGAGAACCGGGGAGCTGTTTTTT. This codes for CASSSQGRGSGRTGELFF.

This clone was seen just once. The rearrangement joins TRBV7-9 to TRBJ1-2, with 9 nucleotides matching TRBD1. The CDR3 length is 14 residues. Germline V gives CDR1 SEHNR, CDR2 FQNEAQ (reference sequence). After removal of 6 bases from V and 4 bases from J, the junction contained 6 bases not matched to a gene. The CDR3 DNA sequence: TGTGCCAGCAGGCGGGACAGGGCAGGCTATGGCTACACCTTC. Protein product: CASRRDRAGYGYTF.

J is TRBJ2-4 and V is TRBV7-9; TRBD1 agrees at 8 bases. CDR1 SEHNR and CDR2 FQNEAQ come from the germline V gene (reference sequence). V dropped 1 base and J dropped 8; count of bases not matched to a gene: 7. The CDR3 covers 15 residues. The CDR3 nucleotides read TGTGCCAGCAGCTTAGGTCCGGGACAGGAGGACATTCAGTACTTC. Its protein is CASSLGPGQEDIQYF. Looking up the rest from reference TRBV7-9 and TRBJ2-4 gives the full variable domain: DTGVSQNPRHKITKRGQNVTFRCDPISEHNRLYWYRQTLGQGPEFLTYFQNEAQLEKSRLLSDRFSAERPKGSFSTLEIQRTEQGDSAMYLCASSLGPGQEDIQYFGAGTRLSVL.

This rearrangement joins TRBV4-2 to TRBJ2-2; maybe TRBD2 (5 bases). Trimming removed 1 base from V and 2 bases from J, with 8 bases in between. Germline-derived CDR1 and CDR2 are LGHNA and YNFKEQ. The CDR3 has 15 residues. The CDR3, as DNA: TGTGCCAGCAGCCAAGGTACGGGAAACACCGGGGAGCTGTTTTTT. It specifies CASSQGTGNTGELFF.

The chain employs TRBV9 and TRBJ2-7; TRBD1 might be the D (7 bases). Looked up from germline, CDR1 is SGDLS and CDR2 is YYNGEE. This CDR3 region has 15 residues. Trimming took off 4 bases at V and 2 bases at J, with 16 bases between the two ends. The CDR3 region is CASSPQGGVPYEQYF. Here the CDR3 DNA reads TGTGCCAGCAGCCCGCAGGGGGGAGTACCCTACGAGCAGTACTTC.

The rearrangement joins TRBV9 to TRBJ1-2; 9 nucleotides agree with TRBD1. Germline trimming cut 3 bases from V and 4 bases from J; bases unmatched to any gene: 10. Germline-derived CDR1 and CDR2 are SGDLS and YYNGEE. This CDR3 region has 16 residues. CDR3: CASSARGQGGSYGYTF. DNA for the CDR3: TGTGCCAGCAGCGCTCGGGGACAGGGAGGAAGCTATGGCTACACCTTC.

The chain carries TRBV28 and TRBJ1-5, with a tentative D call TRBD1 (5 bases). Trimming pared 3 bases from V and 7 bases from J, leaving 10 bases between. The germline CDR1 and CDR2 sequences are MDHEN and SYDVKM. The CDR3 has 13 amino acids. The CDR3 protein is CASSLPGYQPQHF. CDR3 coding DNA: TGTGCCAGCAGTTTGCCAGGGTACCAGCCCCAGCATTTT.

The chain joins TRBV19 to TRBJ1-1; tentative D call: TRBD1 (6 bases). With 2 bases removed from V and 4 bases from J, the gap between germline ends came to 14 bases. CDR1 and CDR2 (germline): LNHDA, SQIVND (reference sequence). The CDR3 consists of 15 residues. CDR3 bases: TGTGCCAGTAGTATAACTCGACAGGCTCCCACTGAAGCTTTCTTT. It encodes CASSITRQAPTEAFF. Supplemented by reference TRBV19 and TRBJ1-1, the full variable domain reads DGGITQSPKYLFRKEGQNVTLSCEQNLNHDAMYWYRQDPGQGLRLIYYSQIVNDFQKGDIAEGYSVSREKKESFPLTVTSAQKNPTAFYLCASSITRQAPTEAFFGQGTRLTVV.

This chain joins TRBV5-1 and TRBJ2-5; 8 bases match TRBD1. There are 13 residues in the CDR3. Germline values: CDR1 SGHRS, CDR2 YFSETQ. V lost 4 bases, J lost 3 bases, and 2 bases stayed unmatched. In DNA form, the CDR3 reads TGCGCCAGCAGCATGGGACAGGAAGAGACCCAGTACTTC. Its protein is CASSMGQEETQYF.

This clone was seen just once. This chain connects TRBV3-1 (or the pseudogene TRBV3-2) to TRBJ1-1; possibly TRBD1 for D (5 bases). The germline CDR1 and CDR2 sequences are LGHDT and YNNKEL (reference sequence). The CDR3 sequence is 14 residues long. Trimming took off 4 bases at V and 8 bases at J, with 17 bases between the two ends. The DNA of the CDR3 is TGTGCCAGCAGCCCAAGAAAGAGACAGAAAGAAGCTTTCTTT. Translation gives CASSPRKRQKEAFF.

V usage is TRBV5-4 and J usage is TRBJ1-2, with 8 bases that match TRBD1. V dropped 4 bases and J dropped 8; count of bases not matched to a gene: 7. Germline V gene sequence: CDR1 SGHNT, CDR2 YYREEE (reference sequence). The CDR3 covers 13 residues. The CDR3 spells CASSPGQGKGYTF. In DNA, the CDR3 is TGTGCCAGCAGCCCTGGACAGGGTAAAGGCTACACCTTC.